This TCR beta chain originates from a study of kidney transplant recipient with SARS-CoV-2 infection. V gave up 5 bases and J gave up 4 bases, with 23 bases separating them. CDR1 is SGHNT, CDR2 YENEEA, per germline. This CDR3 is 17 amino acids long. Comment on this clonotype: A read error may explain this, as a much larger clone is one base away.

TCRdb ran MiXCR on the reads and lists one entry per CDR3 protein. This sample carries 200,000 to 300,000 distinct CDR3 sequences, under 30% of them seen once, and the ten largest clones take 7% to 8%. The TCR originated in a young adult male patient who had COVID-19 and was a kidney transplant recipient. The graft donor may be the source of some T cells. This specimen was a blood sample, taken at baseline and between days 110 and 120 from a kidney transplant recipient. The V call is TRBV11-3, the J call TRBJ1-2; D ambiguous. CDR3 in DNA: TGTGCCAGCAGCGGTGCGACCGATCTCGGAAAGACCTATGGCTACACCTTC. Translating gives CASSGATDLGKTYGYTF.